This TCR beta chain was documented in a study of T cell repertoires in cytomegalovirus infection (dated by TCRdb to about 2019). In terms of the full investigation: Donor HLA type was relevant to the analysis, as public TCR beta signatures indicated carriage of CMV infection together with the matching HLA type.

Overall results and qualifications from the work: In the ex vivo response, HLA-C-restricted CMV-specific TCR beta clonotypes were dominant, and in two of eight donors the single most frequent clonotype came from this HLA-C-restricted group. In both this cohort and an independent roughly 350-donor cohort, the cumulative frequency of public TCR beta family members distinguished carriers of CMV infection plus the relevant HLA type.

TCRdb shows the sequencer as Illumina HiSeq 1500. TCRdb ran its own pipeline on the public reads, namely fastp trimming at Q25 and MiXCR clone calling, and kept in-frame beta chains. Records with the same CDR3 protein are collapsed into one entry carrying the most frequent genes and DNA. In all, the sample holds just under 300,000 distinct CDR3 sequences, and roughly 9.3% of those were seen once. More than 2.5% of the sample is held by the ten biggest clonotypes. As regards this clonotype: Its target antigen remains unknown. There are no base qualities to consult, and no much larger clone falls within one base.

V gives up 6 bases and J gives up 8 bases, and the segment between their germline ends measures 15 bases. The CDR3 has 13 amino acids, counting the end cysteine and phenylalanine. Only the CDR3 DNA stays, 39 bases, in frame from base 1. The CDR1 and CDR2 encoded by the germline V gene are SGHDT and YYEEEE. The V and J genes are TRBV5-6 and TRBJ2-1; matching of 5 bases hints at TRBD1 as the D gene. The clonotype was recovered from a human donor in good health (CMV status not recorded). Some clones in this sample may be carry-over from other donors' samples. Sequencing was done on a sample of PBMCs. The CDR3 amino acid sequence is: CASTLGVGDEQFF. The sequenced DNA is TGTGCCAGCACCCTAGGGGTAGGCGATGAGCAGTTCTTC.